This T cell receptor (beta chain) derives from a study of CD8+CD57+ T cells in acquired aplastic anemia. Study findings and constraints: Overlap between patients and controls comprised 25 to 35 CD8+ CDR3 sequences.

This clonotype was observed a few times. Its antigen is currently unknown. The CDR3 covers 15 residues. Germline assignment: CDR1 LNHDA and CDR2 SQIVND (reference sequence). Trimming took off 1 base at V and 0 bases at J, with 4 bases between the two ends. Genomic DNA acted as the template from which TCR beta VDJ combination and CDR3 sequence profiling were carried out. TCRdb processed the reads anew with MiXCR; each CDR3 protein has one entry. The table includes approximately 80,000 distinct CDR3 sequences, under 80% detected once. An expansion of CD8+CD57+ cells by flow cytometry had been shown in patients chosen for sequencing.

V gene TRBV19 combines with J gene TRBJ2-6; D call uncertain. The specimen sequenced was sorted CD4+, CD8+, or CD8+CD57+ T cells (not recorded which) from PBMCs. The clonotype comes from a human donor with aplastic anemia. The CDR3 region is CASSIGSSGANVLTF. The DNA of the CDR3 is TGTGCCAGTAGTATAGGTAGCTCTGGGGCCAACGTCCTGACTTTC.